Presented here are 30 T cell receptor beta chains from one specimen sequenced in a study of cytomegalovirus exposure and HLA in healthy donors. This table comes from immunoSEQ multiplex PCR, and its TCRdb copy is limited to in-frame clones, with some not included. The sample carries some 150,000 clones, around 90% recorded once. Sample: PBMCs. The receptors stem from a woman between 18 and 29 years old in good health and CMV-seropositive.

The chain couples TRBV2 to TRBJ1-4; D perhaps matches TRBD1 (5 bases). Germline-derived CDR1 and CDR2 are SNHLY and FYNNEI. V lost 7 bases and J 8 bases, leaving 17 bases between the germline ends. The CDR3 is 14 amino acids. CDR3 in DNA: TGTGCCAGCATGCGAGGGGTTAGCGGGGAAAAACTGTTTTTT. Translated, it gives CASMRGVSGEKLFF.

The V and J genes are TRBV30 and TRBJ1-6; D unclear. The CDR3 is 13 residues long. From germline, CDR1 is GTSNPN and CDR2 SVGIG (reference sequence). The V end was cut by 2 bases, the J end by 6 bases, with 8 bases between. The CDR3 here is CAWSLDTNSPLHF. CDR3 bases: TGTGCCTGGAGTTTAGACACTAATTCACCCCTCCACTTT.

This chain connects TRBV19 to TRBJ2-1; 10 bases match TRBD1. The CDR3 covers 15 residues. Per the germline V gene, CDR1 is LNHDA and CDR2 is SQIVND (reference sequence). Losses at the gene ends were 6 bases for V and 7 bases for J; bases not matched to a gene: 9. CDR3 coding DNA: TGTGCCAGTAGCCTAATACCGGGACAGGGGAATGAGCAGTTCTTC. It is translated as CASSLIPGQGNEQFF. Variable domain in full (rest from reference TRBV19 and TRBJ2-1): DGGITQSPKYLFRKEGQNVTLSCEQNLNHDAMYWYRQDPGQGLRLIYYSQIVNDFQKGDIAEGYSVSREKKESFPLTVTSAQKNPTAFYLCASSLIPGQGNEQFFGPGTRLTVL.

The chain joins TRBV9 to TRBJ2-4; D call uncertain. Trimming removed 4 bases at V and 12 bases at J, with 8 bases between. The CDR3 sequence is 10 residues long. Germline V gene data show CDR1 as SGDLS and CDR2 as YYNGEE. The CDR3 nucleotides read TGTGCCAGCAGCTCCCGCAGTCAGTACTTC. It is translated as CASSSRSQYF. Full variable domain (rest looked up from reference TRBV9 and TRBJ2-4): DSGVTQTPKHLITATGQRVTLRCSPRSGDLSVYWYQQSLDQGLQFLIQYYNGEERAKGNILERFSAQQFPDLHSELNLSSLELGDSALYFCASSSRSQYFGAGTRLSVL.

This chain's CDR3 is CASSEYGIQETQYF. The CDR3 DNA is TGTGCCAGCAGTGAATACGGGATTCAAGAGACCCAGTACTTC. The chain has TRBV25-1 and TRBJ2-5; possibly TRBD2 for D (5 bases). The CDR3 totals 14 residues. The V and J ends lost 0 bases and 2 bases respectively, with 7 bases between them. CDR1 and CDR2 from the germline V gene are MGHDK and SYGVNS.

The chain carries TRBV5-4 and TRBJ1-2; 9 nucleotides match TRBD1. Germline CDR1 SGHNT, CDR2 YYREEE (reference sequence). The CDR3 covers 18 residues. V lost 0 bases to trimming and J lost 6 bases; unmatched junction nucleotides: 15. For the CDR3, the DNA is TGTGCCAGCAGCTTGGTCCCGGGACAGGGAAAGGTAGGGGATGGCTACACCTTC. The encoded protein is CASSLVPGQGKVGDGYTF.

The V and J genes are TRBV9 and TRBJ2-2; possible D gene TRBD2, 5 bases. V lost 0 bases and J 8 bases, leaving 5 bases between the germline ends. There are 12 residues in the CDR3. CDR1 is SGDLS, CDR2 YYNGEE, per germline. CDR3 loop: CASSVGGGELFF. CDR3 nucleotides: TGTGCCAGCAGCGTAGGAGGGGGGGAGCTGTTTTTT.

This rearrangement joins TRBV4-3 to TRBJ2-3; 14 bases are a match to TRBD2. This CDR3 has 17 amino acids. Germline lookup yields CDR1 LGHNA and CDR2 YSLEER. Trimming cost V 1 base and J 5 bases; bases outside gene matches: 5. CDR3 residues: CASSQGLAGGPGDTQYF. The DNA of the CDR3 is TGCGCCAGCAGCCAAGGACTAGCGGGGGGGCCGGGAGATACGCAGTATTTT.

The rearrangement links TRBV5-4 to TRBJ2-5; D is uncertain. Germline loops: CDR1 SGHNT, CDR2 YYREEE (reference sequence). The CDR3 contains 12 residues. V dropped 2 bases and J dropped 0 bases, with 2 bases sitting between them. The CDR3 loop reads CASSFYQETQYF. The DNA for the CDR3 is TGTGCCAGCAGCTTCTACCAAGAGACCCAGTACTTC.

The chain links TRBV5-1 to TRBJ1-2; D not resolved. In germline, CDR1 is SGHRS, CDR2 YFSETQ. The CDR3 runs to 13 residues. With 2 bases removed from V and 7 bases from J, the gap between germline ends came to 12 bases. The CDR3 DNA reads as TGCGCCAGCAGCTTCTTAGGTAACAGTGGCTACACCTTC. Its translation is CASSFLGNSGYTF.

The chain couples TRBV28 to TRBJ2-6, with 7 bases aligning to TRBD1. CDR1 is MDHEN, CDR2 SYDVKM, per germline. With 5 bases clipped from V and 0 bases from J, the junction kept 7 bases outside the gene matches. The CDR3 sequence is 17 residues long. The CDR3 protein is CASSLGQAISGANVLTF. The CDR3 DNA follows: TGTGCCAGCAGTCTAGGACAGGCGATCTCTGGGGCCAACGTCCTGACTTTC.

The J gene is TRBJ2-2, the V gene TRBV4-3; D might be TRBD1 (6 bases). CDR3 length equals 15 residues. Germline assignment: CDR1 LGHNA and CDR2 YSLEER. Deletions cut 0 bases from V and 4 bases from J, with 9 bases between. This CDR3 reads CASSQDWTVTGELFF. The CDR3 coding sequence is TGCGCCAGCAGCCAAGATTGGACAGTCACCGGGGAGCTGTTTTTT.

This sequence joins TRBV30 and TRBJ2-2; 7 bases agree with TRBD2. The CDR3 extends over 13 amino acids. Germline loops: CDR1 GTSNPN, CDR2 SVGIG (reference sequence). The ends lost 0 bases at V and 5 bases at J; junction bases unmatched: 0. The CDR3 bases are TGTGCCTGGAGTGTGGGGGGGACCGGGGAGCTGTTTTTT. It specifies CAWSVGGTGELFF.

The CDR3 reads CASSQVTQLYEQYF. DNA for the CDR3: TGCGCCAGCAGCCAAGTTACCCAACTCTACGAGCAGTACTTC. The chain carries TRBV4-1 and TRBJ2-7; no definite D call. The CDR3 length is 14 residues. CDR1 and CDR2 from the germline V gene are MGHRA and YSYEKL. The V and J ends lost 1 base and 3 bases respectively, with 10 bases between them.

This chain links TRBV4-3 with TRBJ2-2, with TRBD1 matching over 9 bases. CDR3 size: 17 residues. The germline gives CDR1 LGHNA, CDR2 YSLEER. V trimming: 0 bases; J trimming: 8 bases; junction bases outside the gene matches: 10. The CDR3 DNA reads as TGCGCCAGCAGCCAAGAGCCGGGACAGGGCGTTTCAGGGGAGCTGTTTTTT. Protein product: CASSQEPGQGVSGELFF.

J is TRBJ2-1 and V is TRBV4-1, with 7 bases aligning to TRBD2. In germline, CDR1 is MGHRA, CDR2 YSYEKL. This CDR3 has 15 amino acids. V was pared by 0 bases and J by 4 bases, with 3 bases of the junction left unmatched. The CDR3 coding sequence is TGCGCCAGCAGCCAAGAAAAGCGGGGATACAATGAGCAGTTCTTC. Amino acid sequence: CASSQEKRGYNEQFF.

The chain uses TRBV2 and TRBJ2-1; maybe TRBD2 (6 bases). CDR1 and CDR2 (germline): SNHLY, FYNNEI. V lost 4 bases and J 4 bases, leaving 8 bases between the germline ends. The CDR3 has 13 amino acids. This CDR3 is CASSGGGYNEQFF. CDR3 bases: TGTGCCAGCAGTGGAGGAGGGTACAATGAGCAGTTCTTC.

This clone was recorded a few times. CDR3 DNA sequence: TGTGCCAGCAGCTTAGGATTTATTGGACTAGCTGACCACGAGCAGTACTTC. Amino acid sequence: CASSLGFIGLADHEQYF. The genes are TRBV7-8 and TRBJ2-7, with 8 bases matching TRBD2. Germline CDR1 SGHVS, CDR2 FQNEAQ. The CDR3 has 17 residues. V was pared by 1 base and J by 5 bases, with 13 bases of the junction left unmatched.

V is TRBV28 and J is TRBJ2-3; TRBD2 matches at 8 bases. The CDR3 is 15 residues long. Germline V gene sequence: CDR1 MDHEN, CDR2 SYDVKM. The V segment lost 6 bases and the J segment 0 bases; nucleotides outside the gene matches: 5. The CDR3 reads CASSGGAYSTDTQYF. CDR3 nucleotides: TGTGCCAGCAGCGGGGGGGCCTACAGCACAGATACGCAGTATTTT.

The chain joins TRBV30 to TRBJ1-1, with a weak D call TRBD1 (6 bases). Trimming cost V 1 base and J 10 bases, with 16 bases left between them. This CDR3 has 13 amino acids. Germline CDR1 GTSNPN, CDR2 SVGIG (reference sequence). The CDR3 DNA reads TGTGCCTGGAGTGAATACAGGGCTTTGGGAGCTTTCTTT. Translating it yields CAWSEYRALGAFF.

The chain carries TRBV6-5 and TRBJ1-2; D possibly corresponds to TRBD1 (5 bases). The length of the CDR3 is 13 residues. V gave up 6 bases and J gave up 6 bases, with 14 bases separating them. Germline V gene lookup returns CDR1 MNHEY and CDR2 SVGAGI. CDR3 region: CASSLGLSDGYTF. CDR3 DNA sequence: TGTGCCAGCAGCTTGGGACTATCGGATGGCTACACCTTC.

This clone was found a few times. The V gene is TRBV6-1, the J gene TRBJ1-1; 8 bases map to TRBD1. CDR1 and CDR2 from the germline V gene are MNHNS and SASEGT. The length of the CDR3 is 15 residues. J gave up 0 bases and V 3 bases, and 3 bases lay outside the gene matches. CDR3 DNA: TGTGCCAGCAGTGACCCGGGACAGGTGAACACTGAAGCTTTCTTT. Its translation: CASSDPGQVNTEAFF.

The chain is built from TRBV18 and TRBJ2-5, with 12 bases aligning to TRBD1. Germline trimming cut 6 bases from V and 5 bases from J; bases unmatched to any gene: 7. The CDR3 extends over 15 amino acids. CDR1 KGHSH and CDR2 LQKENI come from the germline V gene. DNA for the CDR3: TGTGCCAGCTCCATCGGGACAGGGGGCAGCGAGACCCAGTACTTC. Translating it yields CASSIGTGGSETQYF.

This clone was picked up one time. J is TRBJ2-6 and V is TRBV15; D may be TRBD1 (5 bases). Germline V lookup: CDR1 LNHNV, CDR2 YYDKDF (reference sequence). The CDR3 has 18 amino acids. Trimming cost V 0 bases and J 0 bases, with 12 bases left between them. CDR3 loop: CATSREGPTISGANVLTF. In DNA, the CDR3 is TGTGCCACCAGCAGAGAGGGGCCAACGATCTCTGGGGCCAACGTCCTGACTTTC.

This chain uses TRBV28 with TRBJ1-2; 7 nucleotides agree with TRBD1. There are 13 residues in the CDR3. Losses at the gene ends were 5 bases for V and 8 bases for J; bases not matched to a gene: 8. Germline assignment: CDR1 MDHEN and CDR2 SYDVKM. CDR3 amino acids: CASSPGQLPGYTF. The DNA for the CDR3 is TGTGCCAGCAGTCCGGGACAGCTTCCAGGCTACACCTTC.

The chain employs TRBV10-3 and TRBJ2-7; D not resolved. This CDR3 has 12 amino acids. CDR1 and CDR2 (germline): ENHRY, SYGVKD. V lost 4 bases to trimming and J lost 2 bases, with 6 bases between them. CDR3 in amino acids: CAISAIPYEQYF. The DNA for the CDR3 is TGTGCCATCAGTGCCATCCCCTACGAGCAGTACTTC.

The chain uses TRBV27 and TRBJ1-2, with 10 bases that match TRBD1. The V and J ends lost 6 bases and 7 bases, in that order; junction bases with no gene match: 5. The CDR3 contains 13 residues. Germline lookup yields CDR1 MNHEY and CDR2 SMNVEV (reference sequence). The CDR3 is CASRLTGGGGYTF. CDR3 DNA sequence: TGTGCCAGCAGGCTGACAGGGGGCGGTGGCTACACCTTC.

This clone was picked up a small number of times. J is TRBJ2-7 and V is TRBV4-3, with D tentatively TRBD2 (5 bases). CDR3 length equals 14 residues. In germline, CDR1 is LGHNA, CDR2 YSLEER. Trimming shortened V by 4 bases and J by 3 bases, and 13 bases separated the two germline ends. For the CDR3, the DNA is TGCGCCAGCAGCCCCAATGTAGGAGGCTACGAGCAGTACTTC. It translates to CASSPNVGGYEQYF.

The genes are TRBV5-1 and TRBJ2-5; 8 nucleotides agree with TRBD2. Germline V CDR1 and CDR2: SGHRS, YFSETQ. The CDR3 covers 15 residues. The ends lost 1 base at V and 3 bases at J; junction bases unmatched: 5. CDR3 region: CASSLNGGAKETQYF. The CDR3 DNA is TGCGCCAGCAGCTTGAACGGGGGGGCCAAAGAGACCCAGTACTTC.

This chain links TRBV2 with TRBJ1-1; D not certain. This CDR3 has 14 residues. V shed 8 bases and J shed 1 base, with 14 bases lying between them. Germline V gene data show CDR1 as SNHLY and CDR2 as FYNNEI. The CDR3 here is CASPTGGRNTEAFF. CDR3 nucleotide sequence: TGTGCCAGCCCCACGGGAGGGAGGAACACTGAAGCTTTCTTT.